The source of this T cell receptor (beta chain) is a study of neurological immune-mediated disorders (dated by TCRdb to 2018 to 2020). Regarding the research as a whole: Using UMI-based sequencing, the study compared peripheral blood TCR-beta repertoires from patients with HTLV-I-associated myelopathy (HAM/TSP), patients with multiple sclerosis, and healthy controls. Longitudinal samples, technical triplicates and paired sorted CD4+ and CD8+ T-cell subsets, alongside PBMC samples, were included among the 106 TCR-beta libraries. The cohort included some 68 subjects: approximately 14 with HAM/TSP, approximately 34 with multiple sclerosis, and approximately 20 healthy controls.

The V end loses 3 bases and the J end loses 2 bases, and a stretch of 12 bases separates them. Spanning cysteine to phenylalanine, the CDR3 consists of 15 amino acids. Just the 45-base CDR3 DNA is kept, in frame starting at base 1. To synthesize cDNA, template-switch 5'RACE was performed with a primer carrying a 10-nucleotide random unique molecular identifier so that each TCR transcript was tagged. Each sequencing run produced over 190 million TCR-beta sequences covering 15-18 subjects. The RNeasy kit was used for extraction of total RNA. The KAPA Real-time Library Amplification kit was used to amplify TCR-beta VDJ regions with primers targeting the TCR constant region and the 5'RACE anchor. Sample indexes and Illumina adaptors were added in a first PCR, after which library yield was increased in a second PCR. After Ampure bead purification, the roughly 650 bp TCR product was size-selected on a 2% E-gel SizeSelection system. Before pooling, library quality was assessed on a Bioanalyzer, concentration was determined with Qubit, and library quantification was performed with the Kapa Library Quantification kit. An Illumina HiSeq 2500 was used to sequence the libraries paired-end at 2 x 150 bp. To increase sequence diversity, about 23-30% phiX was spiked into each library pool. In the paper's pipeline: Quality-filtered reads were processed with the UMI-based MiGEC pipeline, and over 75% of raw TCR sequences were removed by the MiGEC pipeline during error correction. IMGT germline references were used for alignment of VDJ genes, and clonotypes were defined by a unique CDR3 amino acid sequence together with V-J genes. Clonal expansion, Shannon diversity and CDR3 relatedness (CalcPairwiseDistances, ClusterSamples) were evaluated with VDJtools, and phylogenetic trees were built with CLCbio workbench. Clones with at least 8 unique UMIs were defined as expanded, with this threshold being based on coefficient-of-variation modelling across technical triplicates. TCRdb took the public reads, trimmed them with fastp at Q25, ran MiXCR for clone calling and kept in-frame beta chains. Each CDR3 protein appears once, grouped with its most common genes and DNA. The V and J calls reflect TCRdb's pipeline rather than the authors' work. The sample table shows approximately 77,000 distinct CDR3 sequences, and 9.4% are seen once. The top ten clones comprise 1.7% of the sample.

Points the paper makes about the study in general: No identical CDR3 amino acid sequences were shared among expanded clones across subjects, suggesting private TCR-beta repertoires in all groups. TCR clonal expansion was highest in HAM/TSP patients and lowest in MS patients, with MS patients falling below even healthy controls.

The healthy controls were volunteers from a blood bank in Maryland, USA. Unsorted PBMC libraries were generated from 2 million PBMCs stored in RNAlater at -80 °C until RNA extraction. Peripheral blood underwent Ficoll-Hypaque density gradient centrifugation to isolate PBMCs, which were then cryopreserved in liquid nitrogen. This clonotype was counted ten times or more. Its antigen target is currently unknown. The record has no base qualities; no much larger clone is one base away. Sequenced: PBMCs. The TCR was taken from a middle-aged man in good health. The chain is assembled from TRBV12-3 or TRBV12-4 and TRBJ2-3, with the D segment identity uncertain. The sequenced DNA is TGTGCCAGCAGTTTCGCCTATGGCCTCACAGATACGCAGTATTTT. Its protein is CASSFAYGLTDTQYF.